The rows below give T cell receptor beta chains drawn from one sample of a study of regulatory T cells in long-lasting Graves disease. From the multiplex PCR reads, TCRdb called clonotypes with MiXCR, one entry per CDR3 protein. The sample holds approximately 350,000 distinct CDR3 sequences, less than 30% seen once. The source material was peripheral blood mononuclear cells (PBMCs), sampled when the disease was refractory, from a patient treated with antithyroid drugs. Receptors were obtained from a woman between 35 and 50 years old with Graves disease. The CDR3 runs from the conserved cysteine through the conserved F or W. Clone size is not always given. Where it is, it says once, few, many or a class for expanded clones.

clone_size j_call v_call cdr3_aa
- TRBJ2-5 TRBV19 CASSSSLSRGRFQETQYF
many TRBJ1-6 TRBV28 CASTYRDPDSPLHF
many TRBJ2-7 TRBV28 CASRSEDPGTEQYF
few TRBJ1-2 TRBV13 CASSTQGLYGYTF
few TRBJ2-5 TRBV3-1 CASSQAGSQETQYF
few TRBJ2-2 TRBV2 CASSESPGLGELFF
many TRBJ2-7 TRBV28 CASSLLTAGGNFYEQYF
- TRBJ2-1 TRBV25-1 CASTAPGLAVNNEQFF
- TRBJ2-3 TRBV28 CASSISSGEGDTQYF
- TRBJ2-1 TRBV20-1 CSASRGPGDNEQFF
many TRBJ1-5 TRBV28 CASSRQFFSNQPQHF
few TRBJ2-6 TRBV20-1 CSASPGDSSSGANVLTF
many TRBJ1-4 TRBV7-8 CASSKGRDTNEKLFF
- TRBJ1-2 TRBV7-9 CASSKTDYGYTF
many TRBJ2-7 TRBV28 CASSPSGGLTQYEQYF
few TRBJ2-7 TRBV10-2 CASSEGGEQNEQYF
many TRBJ2-2 TRBV2 CASSVFGTGGTGELFF
- TRBJ2-7 TRBV2 CASSFTGLSYEQYF
few TRBJ2-1 TRBV29-1 CSVEKGRGEQFF
- TRBJ2-7 TRBV5-5 CASSWGPGYSYEQYF
- TRBJ2-4 TRBV2 CASSQTDRGIKNIQYF
many TRBJ2-2 TRBV28 CASSPGDGRVTGELFF
few TRBJ2-7 TRBV20-1 CSARDFSASLGEQYF
many TRBJ2-7 TRBV20-1 CSAIPSGSYGYEQYF
many TRBJ2-5 TRBV7-3 CASSPRSGGVGTQYF